This TCR beta chain was obtained from a study of blood T cell repertoires in COVID-19. In the study overall: Specimens from acute and convalescent COVID-19 originated in the United States, Italy and Spain. T cells, B-cell-depleted T cells, or PBMCs supplied cDNA or gDNA.

After removal of 1 base from V and 8 bases from J, the junction contained 7 bases not matched to a gene. The CDR3 totals 16 residues. The germline V gene has CDR1 MRHNA and CDR2 SNTAGT. The table came from immunoSEQ multiplex PCR; TCRdb's copy has only in-frame clones and leaves some out. The table has 380,000 or so clones, approximately 88% seen once. Living in 20 to 30 US areas, the participants were between about 18 and 90 years of age. The study assigned cohorts using participant-reported clinical history. The source of this sequence is a woman in her twenties or thirties with acute COVID-19. V usage is TRBV6-4 and J usage is TRBJ2-1; TRBD2 matches at 11 bases. Input material: PBMCs or T cells enriched from blood (not recorded which). The CDR3 loop reads CASSDFLAGGIDEQFF. CDR3 nucleotides: TGTGCCAGCAGTGACTTCCTAGCGGGGGGTATCGATGAGCAGTTCTTC.